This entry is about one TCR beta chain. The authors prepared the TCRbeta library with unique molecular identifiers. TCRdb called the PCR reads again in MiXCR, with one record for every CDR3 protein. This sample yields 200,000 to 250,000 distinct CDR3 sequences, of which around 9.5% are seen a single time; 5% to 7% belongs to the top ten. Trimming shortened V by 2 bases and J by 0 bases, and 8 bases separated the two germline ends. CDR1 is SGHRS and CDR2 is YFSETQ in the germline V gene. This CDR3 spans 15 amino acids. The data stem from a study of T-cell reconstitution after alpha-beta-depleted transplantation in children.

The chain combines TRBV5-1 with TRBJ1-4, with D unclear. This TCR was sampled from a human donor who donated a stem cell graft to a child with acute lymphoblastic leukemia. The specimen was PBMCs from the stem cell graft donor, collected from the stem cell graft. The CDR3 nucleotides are TGCGCCAGCAGCTTAGGACGTGCAACTAATGAAAAACTGTTTTTT. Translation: CASSLGRATNEKLFF.